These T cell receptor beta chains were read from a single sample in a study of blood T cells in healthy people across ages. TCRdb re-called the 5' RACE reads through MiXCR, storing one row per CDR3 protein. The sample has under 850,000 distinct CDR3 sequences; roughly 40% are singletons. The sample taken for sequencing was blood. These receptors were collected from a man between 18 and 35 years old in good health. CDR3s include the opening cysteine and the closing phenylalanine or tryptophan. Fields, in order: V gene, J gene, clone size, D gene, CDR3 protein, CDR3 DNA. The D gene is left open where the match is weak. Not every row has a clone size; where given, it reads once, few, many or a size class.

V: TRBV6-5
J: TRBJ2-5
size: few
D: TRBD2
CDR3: CASSYSTSAQETQYF
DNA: TGTGCCAGCAGTTACTCGACTAGCGCCCAAGAGACCCAGTACTTC

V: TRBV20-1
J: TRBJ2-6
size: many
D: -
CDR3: CSPLLGVGANVLTF
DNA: TGCAGTCCCCTCCTAGGGGTTGGGGCCAACGTCCTGACTTTC

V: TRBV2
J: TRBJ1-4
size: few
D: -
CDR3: CATGGIDSGGTMFF
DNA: TGTGCCACCGGGGGTATAGATTCGGGCGGAACTATGTTTTTT

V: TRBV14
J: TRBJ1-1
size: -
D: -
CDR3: CASSQEGIADTEAFF
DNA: TGTGCCAGCAGCCAAGAGGGGATTGCGGACACTGAAGCTTTCTTT

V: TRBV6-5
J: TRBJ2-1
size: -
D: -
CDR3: CASSRGDNYNGQFF
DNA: TGTGCCAGCAGTCGGGGGGACAACTACAATGGGCAGTTCTTC

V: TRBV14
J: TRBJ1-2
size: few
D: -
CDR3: CASSQDRRGYYGYTF
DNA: TGTGCCAGCAGCCAAGATCGTAGAGGTTACTATGGCTACACCTTC

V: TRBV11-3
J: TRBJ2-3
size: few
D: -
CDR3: CASSLDFQGKNTDTQYF
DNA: TGTGCCAGCAGCTTAGATTTTCAGGGAAAAAACACAGATACGCAGTATTTT

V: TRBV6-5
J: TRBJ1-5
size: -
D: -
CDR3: CASNNGRDQPQHF
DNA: TGTGCCAGCAACAACGGGCGGGATCAGCCCCAGCATTTT

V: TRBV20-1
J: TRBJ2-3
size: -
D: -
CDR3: CRAPTTDTQYF
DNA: TGCAGGGCTCCTACCACAGATACGCAGTATTTT

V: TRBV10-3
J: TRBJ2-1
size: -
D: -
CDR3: CAISPTEYNEQFF
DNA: TGTGCCATCAGTCCCACAGAGTACAATGAGCAGTTCTTC

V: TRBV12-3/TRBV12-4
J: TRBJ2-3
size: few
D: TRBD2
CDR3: CASSLLAVSADTQYF
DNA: TGTGCCAGCAGTTTACTAGCGGTATCCGCAGATACGCAGTATTTT

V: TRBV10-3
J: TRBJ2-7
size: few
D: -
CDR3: CASSTVPYEQYF
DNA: TGTGCCAGCTCGACAGTCCCATACGAGCAGTACTTC

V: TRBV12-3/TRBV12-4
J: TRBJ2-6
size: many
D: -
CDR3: CASSPQGTGANVLTF
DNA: TGTGCCAGCAGTCCGCAGGGGACTGGGGCCAACGTCCTGACTTTC

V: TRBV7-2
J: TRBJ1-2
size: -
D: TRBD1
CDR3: CASSGDRGLDGYTF
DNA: TGTGCCAGCAGCGGAGACAGGGGGTTAGATGGCTACACCTTC

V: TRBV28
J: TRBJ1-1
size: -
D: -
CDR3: CASTPGFMNTEAFF
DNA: TGTGCCAGCACCCCGGGATTTATGAACACTGAAGCTTTCTTT

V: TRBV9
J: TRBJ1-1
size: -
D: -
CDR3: CASSPNGGKAFF
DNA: TGTGCCAGCAGCCCGAATGGAGGCAAGGCTTTCTTT

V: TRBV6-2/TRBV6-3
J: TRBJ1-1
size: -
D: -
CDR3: CASSGWDLNTEAFF
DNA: TGTGCCAGCAGCGGTTGGGACTTGAACACTGAAGCTTTCTTT

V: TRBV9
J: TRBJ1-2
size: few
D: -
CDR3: CASSVGGTNYGYTF
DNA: TGTGCCAGCAGCGTTGGGGGGACTAACTATGGCTACACCTTC

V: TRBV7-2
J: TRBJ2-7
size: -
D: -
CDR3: CASSPYIAYEQYF
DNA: TGTGCCAGCAGCCCATACATCGCCTACGAGCAGTACTTC

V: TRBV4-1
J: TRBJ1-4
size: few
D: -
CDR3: CASRTHQGQLHGKLFF
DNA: TGCGCCAGCAGAACCCACCAGGGACAACTACATGGAAAACTGTTTTTT

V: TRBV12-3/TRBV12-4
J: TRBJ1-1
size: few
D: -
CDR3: CASSPLQNTEAFF
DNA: TGTGCCAGCAGCCCCTTACAGAACACTGAAGCTTTCTTT

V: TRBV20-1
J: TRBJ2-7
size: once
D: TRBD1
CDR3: CSASPGQGTYERYF
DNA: TGCAGTGCTAGCCCGGGACAGGGGACCTACGAGCGGTACTTC

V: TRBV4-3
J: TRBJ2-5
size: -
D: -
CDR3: CASSREFRRAKETQYF
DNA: TGCGCCAGCAGCCGGGAATTCCGGAGGGCTAAAGAGACCCAGTACTTC

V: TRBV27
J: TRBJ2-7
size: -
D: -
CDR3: CASSLVGARYEQYF
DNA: TGTGCCAGCAGTTTAGTCGGGGCCCGTTACGAGCAGTACTTC

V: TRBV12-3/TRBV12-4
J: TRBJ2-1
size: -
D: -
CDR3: CAGSPTGTPEFF
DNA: TGTGCCGGCAGTCCAACCGGGACCCCGGAGTTCTTC

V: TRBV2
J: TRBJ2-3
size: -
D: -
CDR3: CASSVRVSDTQYF
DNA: TGTGCCAGCAGTGTAAGGGTTTCCGATACGCAGTATTTT

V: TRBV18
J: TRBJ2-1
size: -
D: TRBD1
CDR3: CASSSVGQVVNEQFF
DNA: TGTGCCAGCTCGTCTGTGGGACAGGTGGTCAATGAGCAGTTCTTC

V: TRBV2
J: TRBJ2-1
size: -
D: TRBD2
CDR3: CASSERLAGNNEQFF
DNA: TGTGCCAGCAGTGAACGCCTAGCGGGGAACAATGAGCAGTTCTTC

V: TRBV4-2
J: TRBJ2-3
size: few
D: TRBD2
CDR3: CASSLGTSGDLTSTDTQYF
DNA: TGTGCCAGCAGCCTTGGGACTAGCGGGGATCTTACTAGCACAGATACGCAGTATTTT

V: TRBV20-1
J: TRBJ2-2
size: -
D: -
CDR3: CSAPLGSHTGELFF
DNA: TGCAGTGCCCCCCTGGGTTCTCACACCGGGGAGCTGTTTTTT

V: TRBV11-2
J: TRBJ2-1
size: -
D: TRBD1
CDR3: CASSLGRGRYNEQFF
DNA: TGTGCCAGCAGCTTAGGCAGGGGGAGATACAATGAGCAGTTCTTC

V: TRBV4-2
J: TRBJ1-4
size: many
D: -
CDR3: CASTRGNEKLFF
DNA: TGTGCCAGCACAAGAGGGAATGAAAAACTGTTTTTT

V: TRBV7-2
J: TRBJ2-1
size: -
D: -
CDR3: CASSGPGGKYNEQFF
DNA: TGTGCCAGCAGCGGGCCGGGTGGCAAATACAATGAGCAGTTCTTC

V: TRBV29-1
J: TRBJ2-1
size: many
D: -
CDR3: CSVESMWGSSYNEQFF
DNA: TGCAGCGTTGAGAGTATGTGGGGCAGCTCCTACAATGAGCAGTTCTTC

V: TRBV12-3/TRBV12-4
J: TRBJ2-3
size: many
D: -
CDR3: CASSPRNTQYF
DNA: TGTGCCAGCAGTCCGAGAAATACGCAGTATTTT

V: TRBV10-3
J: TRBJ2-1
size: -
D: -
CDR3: CAIKSEIGSYNEQFF
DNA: TGTGCCATCAAGTCCGAAATAGGTTCCTACAATGAGCAGTTCTTC

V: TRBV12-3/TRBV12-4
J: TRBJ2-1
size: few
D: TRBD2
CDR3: CASSYSGGGANEQFF
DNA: TGTGCCAGCAGTTATAGCGGGGGAGGGGCCAATGAGCAGTTCTTC

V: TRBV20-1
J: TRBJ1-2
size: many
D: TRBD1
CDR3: CSAMGTESNYGYTF
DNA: TGCAGTGCTATGGGGACAGAGAGTAATTATGGCTACACCTTC

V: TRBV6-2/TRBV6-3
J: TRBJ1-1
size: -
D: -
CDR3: CASSYKPAENTEAFF
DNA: TGTGCCAGCAGTTATAAGCCAGCGGAGAACACTGAAGCTTTCTTT

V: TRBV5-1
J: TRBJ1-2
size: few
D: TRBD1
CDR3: CASSSGTGSPGYTF
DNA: TGCGCCAGCAGCTCCGGGACAGGGTCACCTGGCTACACCTTC

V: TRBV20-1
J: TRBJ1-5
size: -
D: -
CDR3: CSARDGQGTNQPQHF
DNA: TGCAGTGCTAGAGATGGTCAGGGGACCAATCAGCCCCAGCATTTT

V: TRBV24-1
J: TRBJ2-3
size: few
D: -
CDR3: CATSDPSRGDTQYF
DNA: TGTGCCACCAGTGATCCTTCCAGAGGGGATACGCAGTATTTT

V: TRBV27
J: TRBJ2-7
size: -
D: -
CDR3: CASSPGKGGEQYF
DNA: TGTGCCAGCAGTCCAGGGAAAGGGGGCGAGCAGTACTTC

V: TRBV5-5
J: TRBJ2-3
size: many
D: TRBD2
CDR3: CASSSGSGGDTQYF
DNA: TGTGCCAGCAGCTCTGGTAGCGGGGGAGATACGCAGTATTTT

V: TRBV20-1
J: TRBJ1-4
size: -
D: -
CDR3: CSARGPVNEKLFF
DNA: TGCAGTGCTAGAGGGCCAGTTAATGAAAAACTGTTTTTT

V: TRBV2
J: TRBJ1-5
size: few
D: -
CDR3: CASSEGRWGNQPQHF
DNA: TGTGCCAGCAGTGAAGGGCGTTGGGGCAATCAGCCCCAGCATTTT

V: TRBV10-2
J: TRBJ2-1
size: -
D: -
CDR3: CASRGLPAEQFF
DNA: TGCGCCAGCAGGGGGCTGCCTGCTGAGCAGTTCTTC

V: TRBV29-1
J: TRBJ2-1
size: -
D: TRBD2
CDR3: CSVEDLALAGGGEQFF
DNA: TGCAGCGTTGAAGATCTGGCACTAGCGGGGGGAGGTGAGCAGTTCTTC

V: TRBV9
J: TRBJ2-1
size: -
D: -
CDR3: CASSRSYSSYNEQFF
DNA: TGTGCCAGCAGCCGTAGCTACAGCTCCTACAATGAGCAGTTCTTC

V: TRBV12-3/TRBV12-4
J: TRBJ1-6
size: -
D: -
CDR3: CASSFEVRNSPLHF
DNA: TGTGCCAGCAGTTTCGAGGTTCGAAATTCACCCCTCCACTTT

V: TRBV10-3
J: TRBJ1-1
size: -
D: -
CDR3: CAISIQGSYTEAFF
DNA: TGTGCCATCAGTATACAGGGCTCCTACACTGAAGCTTTCTTT

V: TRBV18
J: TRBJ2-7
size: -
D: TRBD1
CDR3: CASSPLGRGPAYEQYF
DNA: TGTGCCAGCTCACCACTGGGCAGGGGGCCCGCCTACGAGCAGTACTTC

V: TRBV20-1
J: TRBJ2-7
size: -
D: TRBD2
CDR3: CSARYGLAGGYEQYF
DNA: TGCAGTGCTAGATACGGACTAGCGGGGGGCTACGAGCAGTACTTC

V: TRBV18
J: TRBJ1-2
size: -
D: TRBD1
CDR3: CASSPKGAGYTF
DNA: TGTGCCAGCTCACCTAAGGGGGCCGGCTACACCTTC

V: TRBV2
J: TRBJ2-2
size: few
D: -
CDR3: CASSEGFTGELFF
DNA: TGTGCCAGCAGTGAAGGTTTTACCGGGGAGCTGTTTTTT

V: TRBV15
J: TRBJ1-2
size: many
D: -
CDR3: CATSRDREIANYGYTF
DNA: TGTGCCACCAGCAGAGATCGGGAGATAGCTAACTATGGCTACACCTTC

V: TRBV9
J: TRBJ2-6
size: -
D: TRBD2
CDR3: CASSVVGGSPGANVLTF
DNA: TGTGCCAGCAGCGTAGTGGGAGGGTCCCCTGGGGCCAACGTCCTGACTTTC

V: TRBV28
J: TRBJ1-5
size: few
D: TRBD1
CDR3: CASETRTGFQPQHF
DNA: TGTGCCAGCGAGACCCGGACAGGGTTTCAGCCCCAGCATTTT

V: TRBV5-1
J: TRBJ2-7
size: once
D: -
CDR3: CASSLGVPTYEQYF
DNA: TGCGCCAGCAGCTTGGGAGTTCCAACCTACGAGCAGTACTTC